This is a list of T cell receptor beta chains from one sample in a study of neurological immune-mediated disorders. TCRdb reprocessed the 5' RACE reads with MiXCR, giving one entry per CDR3 protein. The repertoire holds 67,000 or so distinct CDR3 sequences, with roughly 13% as singletons. Sequencing was done on a sample of PBMCs. These receptors all stem from a female donor with HTLV-1-associated myelopathy (HAM/TSP). The CDR3 runs from the conserved cysteine through the conserved F or W.

TRBV20-1 | CSARYTDTQYF
TRBV6-6 | CASSSYRGGNTIYF
TRBV12-3/TRBV12-4 | CASSLGASGYNEQFF
TRBV24-1 | CATSDATATGELFF
TRBV5-1 | CASSLGGTGVETQYF
TRBV29-1 | CSVGLSGRGFYEQYF
TRBV2 | CASSDDSGWSSEQYF
TRBV5-1 | CASSSTAGGYYEQYF
TRBV28 | CASSFASGSHTGELFF
TRBV25-1 | CASSLNEQFF
TRBV2 | CASNGQGKYEQYF
TRBV5-1 | CASSHLGEGPNTEAFF
TRBV4-2 | CASSQDSRYEQYF
TRBV5-1 | CASSLVPGAFNEQFF